The rows below give T cell receptor beta chains drawn from one sample of a study of blood T cell repertoires in COVID-19. Method: immunoSEQ multiplex PCR; TCRdb's copy keeps in-frame clones and lacks some. The profile shows approximately 220,000 clones, under 90% of them singletons. The sequenced sample consisted of peripheral blood. The receptors here all came from a woman in her thirties or forties with active or convalescent COVID-19. The CDR3 runs from the conserved cysteine through the conserved F or W.

v_call	j_call	cdr3_aa
TRBV12-3/TRBV12-4	TRBJ1-2	CASSFRDSGYTF
TRBV5-4	TRBJ1-4	CASSLGYSTLEKLFF
TRBV25-1	TRBJ1-5	CASSDTNRGHKPQHF
TRBV7-9	TRBJ2-3	CASSSRLAGGFPDTQYF
TRBV9	TRBJ1-2	CASSVETSPERVFDGYTF
TRBV5-1	TRBJ1-1	CASSGWTGGTEAFF
TRBV4-3	TRBJ2-3	CASSQDSPWGRGGLTDTQYF
TRBV29-1	TRBJ1-4	CSVAPGTDQATNEKLFF
TRBV7-9	TRBJ2-7	CASSLLAGDEQYF
TRBV2	TRBJ1-4	CASRYATGESEKLFF
TRBV28	TRBJ1-3	CASGEQGRNTIYF
TRBV5-1	TRBJ1-2	CASSLAGDGYTF
TRBV27	TRBJ1-5	CASSLLGQSNQPQHF
TRBV19	TRBJ2-7	CASSTQVADEQYF
TRBV15	TRBJ2-1	CATRGGGYNEQFF
TRBV5-4	TRBJ2-1	CASSLGGGPYNEQFF
TRBV5-1	TRBJ1-6	CASSAAGEVNSPLHF
TRBV11-3	TRBJ2-3	CASSAWGLADTDTQYF
TRBV5-1	TRBJ2-2	CASSSLLQGLNTGELFF
TRBV11-1	TRBJ2-3	CASSLEFLTDTQYF
TRBV28	TRBJ1-2	CASSPYRTGARNYGYTF
TRBV30	TRBJ2-3	CAWSGSTDTQYF
TRBV25-1	TRBJ1-4	CASSANLYRGLGEKLFF
TRBV7-3	TRBJ1-2	CASSLIGQGAGGYTF
TRBV27	TRBJ1-2	CASSFSLGDSHSYGYTF
TRBV7-2	TRBJ1-2	CASSFRPQGVGYGYTF
TRBV18	TRBJ1-1	CASSPNRGDPTEAFF
TRBV7-8	TRBJ2-7	CASSPASGRDHEQYF
TRBV7-2	TRBJ2-7	CASSMGHHSYEQYF
TRBV7-9	TRBJ2-1	CASREPGTSGGEQFF
TRBV27	TRBJ2-5	CASSLGTGATQYF
TRBV7-9	TRBJ1-2	CASSPDSSLYGYTF
TRBV29-1	TRBJ1-4	CSVEPPKGRLEKLFF
TRBV4-3	TRBJ1-1	CASKNTRQGRLNTEAFF
TRBV6-5	TRBJ2-7	CASSYGAGVLYEQYF
TRBV5-4	TRBJ2-6	CASLPGTGNSGANVLTF
TRBV5-1	TRBJ1-2	CASSLEGDRNSTGYYGYTF
TRBV7-2	TRBJ2-5	CASSPQTGTQETQYF
TRBV25-1	TRBJ1-2	CASSEGTGGGYGYTF
TRBV7-3	TRBJ2-3	CASSFSGGSTDTQYF
TRBV4-2	TRBJ2-7	CASSQGTGSSYEQYF
TRBV4-1	TRBJ2-5	CASSQLTSGRAETQYF
TRBV12-3/TRBV12-4	TRBJ2-1	CASSGTGIEQFF
TRBV10-1	TRBJ2-3	CASSEQGVRTDTQYF
TRBV10-1	TRBJ2-1	CASSRGYNEQFF
TRBV5-1	TRBJ1-4	CASSLKQGGLNEKLFF
TRBV6-5	TRBJ2-3	CASRGGPKEGGTQYF
TRBV29-1	TRBJ2-1	CSVELVYNEQFF
TRBV19	TRBJ1-2	CASSIGAGLYNYGYTF
TRBV5-4	TRBJ1-2	CASSQPSPGYYGYTF
TRBV12-3/TRBV12-4	TRBJ1-5	CASTINQPQHF
TRBV5-1	TRBJ1-3	CASSPLSVISGNTIYF
TRBV28	TRBJ2-7	CASSSYPYEQYF
TRBV9	TRBJ2-3	CASSALVTGETDTQYF
TRBV6-2/TRBV6-3	TRBJ2-7	CASSYEQGSYEQYF
TRBV5-1	TRBJ1-6	CASSRTGQGDSPLHF
TRBV11-2	TRBJ1-2	CASSPRAGDPLDGYTF
TRBV30	TRBJ1-2	CAWSRRQGGGYTF
TRBV2	TRBJ1-2	CASSMSRTGDGYTF